This T cell receptor (beta chain) emerged from a study of OX40 agonist ivuxolimab in advanced cancers. Measured with immunoSEQ multiplex PCR; TCRdb has only the in-frame clones, and not every one. The sample yields about 37,000 clones, more than 75% seen once. Germline assignment: CDR1 SGHDN and CDR2 FVKESK. Trimming took off 1 base at V and 8 bases at J, with 11 bases between the two ends. The CDR3 extends over 13 amino acids. This clonotype was sampled from an adult with an advanced solid tumor such as melanoma, head and neck, liver or kidney cancer. The sequencing used CD4+ or CD8+ T cells sorted from blood, collected in a trial of the OX40 agonist ivuxolimab. The genes are TRBV14 and TRBJ1-1; D is unresolved. The CDR3 protein is CASSQAGSQEAFF. The CDR3 DNA is TGTGCCAGCAGCCAAGCGGGGAGCCAAGAAGCTTTCTTT.